A selection of T cell receptor beta chains follows, all from one sample in a study of T cell repertoires in cytomegalovirus infection. These receptors have no known antigen. TCRdb re-called the reads with MiXCR, one entry per CDR3 protein. The sample has about 52,000 distinct CDR3 sequences, around a fifth seen once. The specimen was CD8+ T cells from cultured PBMCs, collected from culture after CMV antigen stimulation. Source of these receptors: a human donor in good health (CMV status not recorded). Some clones in this sample may be carry-over from other donors' samples. Both conserved end residues are part of each CDR3. The D gene is left open where the match is weak. Size values are once, few and many counts, or a class for expanded clones, and some rows have none.

>few|TRBJ1-1|14|.|TRBV7-8
CASTLLGGDTEAFF
TGTGCCAGCACCCTGCTGGGTGGAGACACTGAAGCTTTCTTT
>.|TRBJ1-2|15|TRBD1|TRBV6-2/TRBV6-3
CASRPGLDRVNGYTF
TGTGCCAGCAGACCCGGATTGGACAGGGTAAATGGCTACACCTTC
>many|TRBJ1-2|15|.|TRBV4-1
CASSQDAGNPYGYTF
TGCGCCAGCAGCCAAGATGCCGGCAACCCCTATGGCTACACCTTC
>few|TRBJ1-1|14|.|TRBV12-3/TRBV12-4
CASSLMEGVTEAFF
TGTGCCAGCAGTTTAATGGAAGGGGTCACTGAAGCTTTCTTT
>.|TRBJ2-7|13|TRBD1|TRBV7-6
CASSPGQGGEQYF
TGTGCCAGCAGCCCGGGACAGGGCGGCGAGCAGTACTTC
>few|TRBJ1-1|13|TRBD1|TRBV7-9
CASTPEGQREAFF
TGTGCCAGCACCCCCGAGGGACAGCGTGAAGCTTTCTTT
>few|TRBJ1-1|11|.|TRBV12-3/TRBV12-4
CASRSGAEAFF
TGTGCCAGCAGGTCTGGGGCTGAAGCTTTCTTT
>.|TRBJ2-1|14|.|TRBV12-3/TRBV12-4
CASSLRKTSDEQFF
TGTGCCAGCAGTTTAAGGAAGACATCGGATGAGCAGTTCTTC
>once|TRBJ2-7|15|TRBD2|TRBV2
CASREGLAGGLEQYF
TGTGCCAGCAGGGAGGGACTAGCGGGGGGCCTTGAGCAGTACTTC
>few|TRBJ1-2|11|.|TRBV7-6
CASSLALDYTF
TGTGCCAGCAGCTTAGCCCTCGACTACACCTTC
>.|TRBJ1-5|14|.|TRBV12-3/TRBV12-4
CASSPNRYNQPQHF
TGTGCCAGCAGCCCAAACCGTTACAATCAGCCCCAGCATTTT
>few|TRBJ1-1|13|.|TRBV11-3
CASSEDSRTEAFF
TGTGCCAGCAGCGAGGACAGTCGGACTGAAGCTTTCTTT
>.|TRBJ1-2|16|.|TRBV4-1
CASSQDGPGPMFGYTF
TGCGCCAGCAGCCAAGATGGGCCGGGACCAATGTTTGGCTACACCTTC
>few|TRBJ2-3|16|TRBD2|TRBV4-1
CASSQASGGAKDTQYF
TGCGCCAGCAGCCAAGCTAGCGGGGGGGCCAAGGATACGCAGTATTTT
>few|TRBJ2-7|14|.|TRBV11-2
CASSLGTENYEQYF
TGTGCCAGCAGCTTAGGGACGGAGAACTACGAGCAGTACTTC
>.|TRBJ2-7|14|.|TRBV9
CASSVEGSSYEQYF
TGTGCCAGCAGCGTAGAGGGGAGCTCCTACGAGCAGTACTTC
>.|TRBJ1-1|15|.|TRBV7-6
CASSSVALSNTEAFF
TGTGCCAGCAGCTCTGTCGCGCTATCGAACACTGAAGCTTTCTTT